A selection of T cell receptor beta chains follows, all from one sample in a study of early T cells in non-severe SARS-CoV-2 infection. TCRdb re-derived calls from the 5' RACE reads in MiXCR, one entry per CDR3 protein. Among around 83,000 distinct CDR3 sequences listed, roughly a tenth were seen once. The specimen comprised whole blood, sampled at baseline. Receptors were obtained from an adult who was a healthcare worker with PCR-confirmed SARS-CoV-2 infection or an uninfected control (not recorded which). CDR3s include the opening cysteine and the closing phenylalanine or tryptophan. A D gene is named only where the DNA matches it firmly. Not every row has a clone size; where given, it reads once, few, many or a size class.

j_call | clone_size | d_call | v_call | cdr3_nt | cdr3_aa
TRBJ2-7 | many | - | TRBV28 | TGTGCCAGCAGTTTCGCTTTACTAAGCCAAGTCGAGCAGTACTTC | CASSFALLSQVEQYF
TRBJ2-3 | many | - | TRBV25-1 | TGTGCCAGCAGTGAAGCTCCCTCAGATACGCAGTATTTT | CASSEAPSDTQYF
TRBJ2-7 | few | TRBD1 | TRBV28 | TGTGCCAGCAGTCCTCCCAGAGGGGCAGGGGGCTACGAGCAGTACTTC | CASSPPRGAGGYEQYF
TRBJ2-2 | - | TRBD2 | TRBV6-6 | TGTGCCAGCAGTCAGAGCGGGGCGAACACCGGGGAGCTGTTTTTT | CASSQSGANTGELFF
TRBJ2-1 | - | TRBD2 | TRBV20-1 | TGCAGTGCGCCGGGACTAGCGGATTGGAATGAGCAGTTCTTC | CSAPGLADWNEQFF
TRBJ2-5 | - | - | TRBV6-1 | TGTGCCAGCAGTGAAGCGGCAGGGTACGAGACCCAGTACTTC | CASSEAAGYETQYF
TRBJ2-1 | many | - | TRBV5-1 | TGCGCCAGCAGCTTGGAATACAATGAGCAGTTCTTC | CASSLEYNEQFF
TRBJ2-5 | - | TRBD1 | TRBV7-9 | TGTGCCAGCAGCCAAGGACAGGGGCACCCCCAGCAAGAGACCCAGTACTTC | CASSQGQGHPQQETQYF
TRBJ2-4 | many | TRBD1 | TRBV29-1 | TGCAGCGGCCGGGACAGCAAAAACATTCAGTACTTC | CSGRDSKNIQYF
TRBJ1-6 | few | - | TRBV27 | TGTGCCAGCAGACTCGACAGCTTTCGGACACCCCTCCACTTT | CASRLDSFRTPLHF
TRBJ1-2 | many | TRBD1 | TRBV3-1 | TGTGCCAGCAGCCTACCGGGACAGGGGGCCTATGGCTACACCTTC | CASSLPGQGAYGYTF
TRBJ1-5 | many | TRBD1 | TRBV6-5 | TGTGCCAGCAGAGGGACAGGAAAGGGACAGCCCCAGCATTTT | CASRGTGKGQPQHF
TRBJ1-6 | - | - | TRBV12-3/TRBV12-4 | TGTGCCAGCAGTTTACGGGAGAGGACACCCCTCCACTTT | CASSLRERTPLHF
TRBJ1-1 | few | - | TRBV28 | TGTGCCAGCAGAAACACGGCAAGGGACACTGAAGCTTTCTTT | CASRNTARDTEAFF
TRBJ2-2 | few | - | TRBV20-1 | TGCAGTGCTAACAGGAAAAACACCGGGGAGCTGTTTTTT | CSANRKNTGELFF
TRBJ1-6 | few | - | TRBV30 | TGTGCCTGGAACAACAGGGCTAATTCACCCCTCCACTTT | CAWNNRANSPLHF
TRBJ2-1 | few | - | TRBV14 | TGTGCCAGCAGCCCCGGACCAGCTTTTCAGTTCTTC | CASSPGPAFQFF
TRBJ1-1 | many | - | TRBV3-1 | TGTGCCAGCAGCCACCGCCCGGGGGCCGAAGCTTTCTTT | CASSHRPGAEAFF
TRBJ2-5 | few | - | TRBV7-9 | TGTGCCAGCAGGGACGGACAAGAGACCCAGTACTTC | CASRDGQETQYF
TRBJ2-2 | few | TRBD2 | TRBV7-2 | TGTGCCAGCAGTTCTCTAGCGGCGAACACCGGGGAGCTGTTTTTT | CASSSLAANTGELFF
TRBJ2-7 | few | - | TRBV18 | TGTGCCAGCTCAGACAATCCGGGGGCGCTTTACGAGCAGTACTTC | CASSDNPGALYEQYF
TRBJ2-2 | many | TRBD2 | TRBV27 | TGTGCCAGCAGTTTACTAGCGGGATCGACCGGGGAGCTGTTTTTT | CASSLLAGSTGELFF
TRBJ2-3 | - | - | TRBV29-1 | TGCAGCGTTGAAGATAGAGCGCCCGGGCGGGTCACAGATACGCAGTATTTT | CSVEDRAPGRVTDTQYF
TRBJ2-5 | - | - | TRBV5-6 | TGTGCCAGCAGCCCTGGTGTATCAGAGACCCAGTACTTC | CASSPGVSETQYF
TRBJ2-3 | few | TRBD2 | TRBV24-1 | TGTGCCACCAGTGATGCTAGCGGGAGGGCCCTCGGGACAGATACGCAGTATTTT | CATSDASGRALGTDTQYF